These 14 T cell receptor beta chains came from one sample sequenced in a study of a mutant IDH1 vaccine in newly diagnosed glioma. What these receptors recognize is not known. The time point here: week 47, end of study. The investigators gave 300 ug of mutant IDH1 20-mer peptide in each vaccine dose, together with topical imiquimod. TCRdb keeps only in-frame clones here, not all; method: immunoSEQ multiplex PCR. Of 50,000 to 65,000 clones listed, around 60% are singletons. Sample: peripheral blood mononuclear cells (PBMCs), taken from a glioma patient whose treatment included an IDH1 peptide vaccine. These receptors were obtained from a man aged 40-49 years with glioma. Some clones in this sample may be carry-over from other donors' samples.

This chain links TRBV18 with TRBJ2-7; D not certain. CDR1 KGHSH and CDR2 LQKENI come from the germline V gene. CDR3 size: 12 residues. V lost 2 bases, J lost 7 bases, and 9 bases lay in between. The CDR3 sequence is CASSPGLLEQYF. In DNA form, the CDR3 reads TGTGCCAGCTCACCAGGGTTGCTTGAGCAGTACTTC.

This sequence joins TRBV5-1 and TRBJ2-5, with TRBD2 matching 11 bases. Germline CDR1 and CDR2: SGHRS and YFSETQ. CDR3 length equals 16 residues. The ends lost 4 bases at V and 4 bases at J; junction bases unmatched: 9. CDR3 protein: CASSVTSGVGGETQYF. CDR3 coding DNA: TGCGCCAGCAGCGTGACTAGCGGGGTCGGGGGAGAGACCCAGTACTTC.

This clone appeared a few times. The J gene is TRBJ1-1, the V gene TRBV2; 7 bases line up with TRBD1. J lost 4 bases, V lost 6 bases, and 8 bases had no gene match. Germline V gene data show CDR1 as SNHLY and CDR2 as FYNNEI. CDR3 length: 14 amino acids. This CDR3 is CASSDRAMRTEAFF. CDR3 DNA sequence: TGTGCCAGCAGCGACAGGGCGATGCGCACTGAAGCTTTCTTT.

CDR3 nucleotides: TGTGCCAGCAGCTTGTCCGGGGTGGGAGAGACCCAGTACTTC. Translated, it gives CASSLSGVGETQYF. The V call is TRBV5-6, the J call TRBJ2-5, with TRBD2 as a possible D gene (5 bases). Germline assignment: CDR1 SGHDT and CDR2 YYEEEE. The V end was cut by 1 base, the J end by 4 bases, with 11 bases between. This CDR3 has 14 amino acids.

This clone was detected only a few times. The chain employs TRBV4-2 and TRBJ2-5, with 12 bases identical to TRBD2. V was clipped by 0 bases and J by 7 bases; unmatched bases: 6. The CDR3 is 16 residues long. Germline values: CDR1 LGHNA, CDR2 YNFKEQ. For the CDR3, the DNA is TGTGCCAGCAGCCAAGAAGTCTCTAGCGGGGGGGGGACCCAGTACTTC. Its protein is CASSQEVSSGGGTQYF.

The chain employs TRBV5-1 and TRBJ2-7; a possible D gene is TRBD2 (7 bases). The CDR3 runs 14 residues. CDR1 and CDR2 from the germline V gene are SGHRS and YFSETQ. V was clipped by 4 bases and J by 4 bases, with 15 bases between them. The CDR3 DNA sequence: TGCGCCAGCAGCCTAAACGGGGGGCAATACGAGCAGTACTTC. Protein product: CASSLNGGQYEQYF.

V usage is TRBV10-3 and J usage is TRBJ1-1, with TRBD1 identical over 10 bases. CDR3 length: 15 residues. The trim removed 0 bases at V and 8 bases at J, leaving 6 bases unmatched. The germline V gene has CDR1 ENHRY and CDR2 SYGVKD. The CDR3 sequence is CAISESPGQGLEAFF. CDR3 coding DNA: TGTGCCATCAGTGAGTCGCCGGGACAGGGGCTCGAAGCTTTCTTT.

The sample holds a few counts of this clone. The chain has TRBV5-4 and TRBJ2-5, with 9 nucleotides matching TRBD2. The ends lost 0 bases at V and 6 bases at J; junction bases unmatched: 12. The germline V gene encodes CDR1 SGHNT and CDR2 YYREEE (reference sequence). This CDR3 contains 17 residues. CDR3 sequence: CASSLAPGGGGAKTQYF. Here the CDR3 DNA reads TGTGCCAGCAGCTTGGCCCCGGGGGGCGGGGGGGCGAAGACCCAGTACTTC.

In nucleotides, the CDR3 is TGCGCCAGCAGCTTGGCCGGGGGGGACTATGGCTACACCTTC. This sequence encodes CASSLAGGDYGYTF. V is TRBV5-1 and J is TRBJ1-2; D is perhaps TRBD1 (5 bases). CDR3 size: 14 residues. Trimming stripped 0 bases from V and 3 bases from J, with 9 bases between. Germline CDR1 and CDR2: SGHRS and YFSETQ.

This clone occurred a few times. The chain couples TRBV6-1 to TRBJ1-2; D unresolved. The CDR3 is 13 residues long. V shed 3 bases and J shed 2 bases, with 7 bases lying between them. Germline values: CDR1 MNHNS, CDR2 SASEGT. The CDR3 nucleotides are TGTGCCAGCAGTGATCCCAGAAACTATGGCTACACCTTC. Protein sequence: CASSDPRNYGYTF.

CDR3 DNA: TGTGCCAGCAGCCAAGGGACAGGGTCTGGAAACACCATATATTTT. It codes for CASSQGTGSGNTIYF. The chain uses TRBV4-2 and TRBJ1-3, with 8 bases matching TRBD1. The J segment lost 1 base and the V segment lost 1 base, leaving 0 bases of the junction unmatched. Germline lookup yields CDR1 LGHNA and CDR2 YNFKEQ. This CDR3 spans 15 amino acids.

CDR3 loop: CASSLVGEQYF. In DNA form, the CDR3 reads TGTGCCAGCAGCTTAGTGGGCGAGCAGTACTTC. The chain joins TRBV7-9 to TRBJ2-7, with D unclear. Trimming cost V 1 base and J 6 bases, with 4 bases left between them. Germline values: CDR1 SEHNR, CDR2 FQNEAQ (reference sequence). The CDR3 sequence is 11 residues long.

The table lists this clone with a few counts. The rearrangement links TRBV5-1 to TRBJ1-1; D not certain. This CDR3 has 15 residues. Deletions cut 4 bases from V and 0 bases from J, with 13 bases between. Germline assignment: CDR1 SGHRS and CDR2 YFSETQ. In DNA form, the CDR3 reads TGCGCCAGCAGCCCCGTGGGAGCGATGAACACTGAAGCTTTCTTT. Translation: CASSPVGAMNTEAFF.

The V gene is TRBV7-2, the J gene TRBJ2-7, with 10 nucleotides matching TRBD1. The CDR3 runs to 15 residues. From germline, CDR1 is SGHTA and CDR2 FQGNSA. Trimming removed 0 bases from V and 2 bases from J; junction bases left unmatched: 1. Here the CDR3 reads CASSLAGTGAYEQYF. CDR3 nucleotides: TGTGCCAGCAGCTTAGCTGGGACAGGGGCCTACGAGCAGTACTTC.